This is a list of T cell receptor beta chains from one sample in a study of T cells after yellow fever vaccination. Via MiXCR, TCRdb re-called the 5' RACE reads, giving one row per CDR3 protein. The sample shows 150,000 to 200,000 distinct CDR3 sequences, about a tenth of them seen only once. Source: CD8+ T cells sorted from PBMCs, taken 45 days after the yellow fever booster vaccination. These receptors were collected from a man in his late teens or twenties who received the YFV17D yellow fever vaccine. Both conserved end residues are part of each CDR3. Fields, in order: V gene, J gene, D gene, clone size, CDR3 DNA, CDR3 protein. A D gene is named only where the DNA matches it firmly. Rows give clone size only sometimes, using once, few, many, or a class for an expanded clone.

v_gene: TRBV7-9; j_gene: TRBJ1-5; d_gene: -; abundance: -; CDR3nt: TGTGCCAGCAGCTTAGCATCGGGGAATCAGCCCCAGCATTTT; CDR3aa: CASSLASGNQPQHF
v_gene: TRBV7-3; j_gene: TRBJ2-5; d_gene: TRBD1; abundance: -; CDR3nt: TGTGCCAGCAGCTCCGGGGACAGAGCTAGAGGGGAGACCCAGTACTTC; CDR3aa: CASSSGDRARGETQYF
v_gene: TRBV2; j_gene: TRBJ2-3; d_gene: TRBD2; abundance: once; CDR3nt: TGTGCCAGCAGTGAGAGACTAGCGGGGATCACAGATACGCAGTATTTT; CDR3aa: CASSERLAGITDTQYF
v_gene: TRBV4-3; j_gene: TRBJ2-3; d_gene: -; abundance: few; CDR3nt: TGCGCCAGCAGCCAGTACAGGGCTAGCACAGATACGCAGTATTTT; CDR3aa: CASSQYRASTDTQYF
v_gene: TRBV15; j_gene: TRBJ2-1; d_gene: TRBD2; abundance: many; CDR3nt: TGTGCCACCAGCGGGGGGGATCCGGGACGACTTGAGCAGTTCTTC; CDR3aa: CATSGGDPGRLEQFF
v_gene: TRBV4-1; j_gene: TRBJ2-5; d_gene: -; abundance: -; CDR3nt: TGCGCCAGCAGCCAAGTCTTTGAGTCCGGAGAGACCCAGTACTTC; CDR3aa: CASSQVFESGETQYF
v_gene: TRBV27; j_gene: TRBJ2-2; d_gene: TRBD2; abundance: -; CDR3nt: TGTGCCAGCCGACTAGCGTCGAACACCGGGGAGCTGTTTTTT; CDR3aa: CASRLASNTGELFF
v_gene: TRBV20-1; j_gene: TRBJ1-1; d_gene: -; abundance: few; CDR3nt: TGCAGTGCTAGAGATTTCGGGGTGAACACTGAAGCTTTCTTT; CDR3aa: CSARDFGVNTEAFF
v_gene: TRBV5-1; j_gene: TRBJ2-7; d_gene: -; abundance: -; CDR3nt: TGCGCCAGCAGCTTGAGAGGTGACGAGCAGTACTTC; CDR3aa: CASSLRGDEQYF
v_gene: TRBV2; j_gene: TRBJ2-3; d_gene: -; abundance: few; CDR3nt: TGTGCCTGCGTATCGGTAGATACGCAGTATTTT; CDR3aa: CACVSVDTQYF
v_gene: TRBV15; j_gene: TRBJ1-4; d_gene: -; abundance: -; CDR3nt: TGTGCCACCAGCAGGGGGAAAAGCGGTGGGGAAAAACTGTTTTTT; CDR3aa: CATSRGKSGGEKLFF
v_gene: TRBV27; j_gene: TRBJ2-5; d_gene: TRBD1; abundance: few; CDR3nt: TGTGCCAGCAGTCTAAGACTTACAGGGGACCAAGAGACCCAGTACTTC; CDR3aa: CASSLRLTGDQETQYF
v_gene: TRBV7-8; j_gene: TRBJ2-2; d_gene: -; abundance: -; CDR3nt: TGTGCCATCCAGCCTACAGGGTGGACCGGGGAGCTGTTTTTT; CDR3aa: CAIQPTGWTGELFF
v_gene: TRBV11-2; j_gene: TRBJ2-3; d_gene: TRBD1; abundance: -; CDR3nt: TGTGCCAGCAGCTTGCTAGCCGGGACAGGGGGTACGCAGTATTTT; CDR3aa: CASSLLAGTGGTQYF
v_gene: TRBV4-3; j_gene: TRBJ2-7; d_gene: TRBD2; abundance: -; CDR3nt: TGCGCCAGCAGCCAAGATCGGGGGGACGCCTACGAGCAGTACTTC; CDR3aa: CASSQDRGDAYEQYF
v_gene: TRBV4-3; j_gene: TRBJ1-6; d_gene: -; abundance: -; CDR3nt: TGCGCCAGCAGCCAAGCTTTAAGGAATTCACCCCTCCACTTT; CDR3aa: CASSQALRNSPLHF
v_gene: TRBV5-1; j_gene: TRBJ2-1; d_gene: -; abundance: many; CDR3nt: TGCGCCAGCAGCTTGGCCCAGAGGGGCTCCTCCTACAATGAGCAGTTCTTC; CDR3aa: CASSLAQRGSSYNEQFF
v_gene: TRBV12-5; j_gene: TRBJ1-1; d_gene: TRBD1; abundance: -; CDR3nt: TGTGCTAGTGGTTACAGGGGGCTGGACACTGAAGCTTTCTTT; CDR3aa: CASGYRGLDTEAFF
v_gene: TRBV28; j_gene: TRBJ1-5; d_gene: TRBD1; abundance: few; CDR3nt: TGTGCCAGCAGTTATCACTCCGGGACAGGGTTGAGCAATCAGCCCCAGCATTTT; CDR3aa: CASSYHSGTGLSNQPQHF
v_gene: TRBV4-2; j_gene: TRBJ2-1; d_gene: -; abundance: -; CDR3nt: TGTGCCAGCAGCCAAGGACACGGATACAATGAGCAGTTCTTC; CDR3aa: CASSQGHGYNEQFF
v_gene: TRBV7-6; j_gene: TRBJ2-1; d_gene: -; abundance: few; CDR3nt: TGTGCCAGCAGCTTAGACTACAATGAGCAGTTCTTC; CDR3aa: CASSLDYNEQFF
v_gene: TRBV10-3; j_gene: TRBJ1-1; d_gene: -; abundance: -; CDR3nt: TGTGCCATCAGTGAGGGGCAGGATTTCGAGAACACTGAAGCTTTCTTT; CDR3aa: CAISEGQDFENTEAFF
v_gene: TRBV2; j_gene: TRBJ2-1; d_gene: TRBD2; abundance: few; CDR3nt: TGTGCCAGGGGGGGGATAGGGAATGAGCAGTTCTTC; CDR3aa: CARGGIGNEQFF
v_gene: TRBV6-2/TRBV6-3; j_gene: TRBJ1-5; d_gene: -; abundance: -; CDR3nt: TGTGCCAGCGTGCAGTATAGCAATCAGCCCCAGCATTTT; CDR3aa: CASVQYSNQPQHF
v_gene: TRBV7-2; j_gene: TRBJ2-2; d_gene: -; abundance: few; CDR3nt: TGTGCCAGCAGCACCTATCCCCGAACCGGGGAGCTGTTTTTT; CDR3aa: CASSTYPRTGELFF
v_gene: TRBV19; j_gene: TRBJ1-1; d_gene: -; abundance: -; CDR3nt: TGTGCCAGTAGTATAAGGGGGTTGGGTGAAGCTTTCTTT; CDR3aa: CASSIRGLGEAFF
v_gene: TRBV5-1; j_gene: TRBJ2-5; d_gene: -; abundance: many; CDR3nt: TGCGCCAGCAGCTTGGCAGGGAGCCAAGAGACCCAGTACTTC; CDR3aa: CASSLAGSQETQYF
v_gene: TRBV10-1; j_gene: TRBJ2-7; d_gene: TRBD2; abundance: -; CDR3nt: TGCGCCAGCAGTGAGCGGGGGGTTGGCCTACTGGAGCAGTACTTC; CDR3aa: CASSERGVGLLEQYF
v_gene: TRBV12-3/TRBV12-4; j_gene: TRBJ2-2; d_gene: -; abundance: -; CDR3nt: TGTGCCAGCAGAGATCTAGGACGGCCCTTGAACACCGGGGAGCTGTTTTTT; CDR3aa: CASRDLGRPLNTGELFF
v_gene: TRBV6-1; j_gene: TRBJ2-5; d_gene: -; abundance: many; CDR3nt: TGTGCCAGCAGTGAAGTATGGCAGGTATTCCAAGAGACCCAGTACTTC; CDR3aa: CASSEVWQVFQETQYF
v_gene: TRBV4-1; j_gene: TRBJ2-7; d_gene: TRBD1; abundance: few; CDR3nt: TGCGCCAGCAGCTCCAACAGGGGAGCCTACGAGCAGTACTTC; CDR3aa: CASSSNRGAYEQYF
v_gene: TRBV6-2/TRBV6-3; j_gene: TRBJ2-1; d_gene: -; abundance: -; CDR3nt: TGTGCCAGCATCTCGACAGGAGTCTACAATGAGCAGTTCTTC; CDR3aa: CASISTGVYNEQFF
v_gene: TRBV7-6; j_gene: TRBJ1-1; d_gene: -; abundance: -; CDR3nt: TGTGCCAGCAGCCGCGGGGGGGAGGGGAACACTGAAGCTTTCTTT; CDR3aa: CASSRGGEGNTEAFF
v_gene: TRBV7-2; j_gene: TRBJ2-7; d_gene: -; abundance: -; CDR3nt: TGTGCCAGCAGCTTGGTGACATCCCCTACCTACGAGCAGTACTTC; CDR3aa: CASSLVTSPTYEQYF
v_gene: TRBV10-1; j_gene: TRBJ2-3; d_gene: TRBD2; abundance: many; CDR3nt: TGCGCCAGCGGAGGACTAGCGGGCACAGATACGCAGTATTTT; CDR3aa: CASGGLAGTDTQYF
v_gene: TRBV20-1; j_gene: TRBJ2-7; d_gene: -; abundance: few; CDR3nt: TGCAGTGCCAGACCGGGACATTCCTCCTACGAGCAGTACTTC; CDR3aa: CSARPGHSSYEQYF
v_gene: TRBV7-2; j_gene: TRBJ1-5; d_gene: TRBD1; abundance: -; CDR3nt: TGTGCCTCACGGGGGGACAGGGAACCAGGTCAGCCCCAGCATTTT; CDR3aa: CASRGDREPGQPQHF
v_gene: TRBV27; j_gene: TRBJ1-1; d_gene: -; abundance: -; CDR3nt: TGTGCCAGCAGTTTTATTGGGGAGAGGGACACTGAAGCTTTCTTT; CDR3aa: CASSFIGERDTEAFF
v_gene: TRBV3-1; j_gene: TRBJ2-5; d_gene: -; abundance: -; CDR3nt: TGTGCCAGCAGCCAAATGGAGACCCAGTACTTC; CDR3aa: CASSQMETQYF
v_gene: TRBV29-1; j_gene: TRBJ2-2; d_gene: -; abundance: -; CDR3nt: TGCAGCGTTGTTTCTAGCTGGACCGGGGAGCTGTTTTTT; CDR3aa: CSVVSSWTGELFF
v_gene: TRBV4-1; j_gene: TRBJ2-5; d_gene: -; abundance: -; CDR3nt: TGCGCCAGCAGCCAAGTCTTATCTAGCTCCGAGACCCAGTACTTC; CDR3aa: CASSQVLSSSETQYF
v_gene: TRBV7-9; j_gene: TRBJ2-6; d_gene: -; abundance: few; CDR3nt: TGTGCCAGCAGCTTGACCGGGGGGGCCAACGTCCTGACTTTC; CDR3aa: CASSLTGGANVLTF
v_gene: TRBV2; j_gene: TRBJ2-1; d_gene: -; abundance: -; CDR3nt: TGTGACAGCAGTGATTTTTCGACCTCCAATGAGCAGTTCTTC; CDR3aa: CDSSDFSTSNEQFF
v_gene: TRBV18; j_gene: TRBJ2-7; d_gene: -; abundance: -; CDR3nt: TGTGCCAGCTCACCCAGCCACAGGGTCAAGGGCCAAAACACCGAGCAGTACTTC; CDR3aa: CASSPSHRVKGQNTEQYF
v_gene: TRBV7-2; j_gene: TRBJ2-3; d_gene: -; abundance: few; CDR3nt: TGTGCCAGCAGCCACTACAGGGGGGGATTAGATACGCAGTATTTT; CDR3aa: CASSHYRGGLDTQYF
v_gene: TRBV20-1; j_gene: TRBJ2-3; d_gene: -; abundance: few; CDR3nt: TGCAGTGCTACTGGGGGAATCACAGATACGCAGTATTTT; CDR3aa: CSATGGITDTQYF
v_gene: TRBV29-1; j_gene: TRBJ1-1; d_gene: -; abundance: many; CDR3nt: TGCAGCGGGTGGAGGACTGAAGCTTTCTTT; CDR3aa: CSGWRTEAFF
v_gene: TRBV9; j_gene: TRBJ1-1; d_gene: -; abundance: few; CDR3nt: TGTGCCAGCAGCGAGCCCCTCGGCGGGATGAACACTGAAGCTTTCTTT; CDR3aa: CASSEPLGGMNTEAFF
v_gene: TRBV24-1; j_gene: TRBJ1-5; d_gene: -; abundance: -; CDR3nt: TGTGCCACCAGTGATTTGGGGATCCAGCCCCAGCATTTT; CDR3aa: CATSDLGIQPQHF
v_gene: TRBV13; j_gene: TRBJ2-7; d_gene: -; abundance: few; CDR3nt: TGTGCCAGCAGCTTAGGCTCGGGGGGCTTTATCCACGAGCAGTACTTC; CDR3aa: CASSLGSGGFIHEQYF
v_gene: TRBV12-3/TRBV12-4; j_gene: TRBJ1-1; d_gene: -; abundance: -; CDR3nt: TGTGCCAGCAGTTTAGGGGTTCCGAACACTGAAGCTTTCTTT; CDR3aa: CASSLGVPNTEAFF